In this sample, the clone carrying this T cell receptor (beta chain) turned up many times. The observed sequence ends 3 residues before the CDR3 terminus, with the missing tail filled in from the germline J gene. The data were taken from a study of T cell clonality in common variable immunodeficiency. V lost 3 bases and J 5 bases, leaving 16 bases between the germline ends. The CDR3 is 14 residues long. Germline values: CDR1 DFQATT, CDR2 SNEGSKA (reference sequence). Clones were sequenced by immunoSEQ multiplex PCR, and TCRdb holds only the in-frame ones, with some missing. The profile covers around 81,000 clones, none occurring a single time.

The sequence was obtained from a person between 18 and 70 years old in good health. The gene calls are TRBV20-1 and TRBJ1-1; D is perhaps TRBD1 (5 bases). The specimen was peripheral blood mononuclear cells. The CDR3 loop is CSASGADLRTEAFF. CDR3 DNA, as far as it was read: TGCAGTGCTAGTGGGGCGGACCTGAGGACTGAA.